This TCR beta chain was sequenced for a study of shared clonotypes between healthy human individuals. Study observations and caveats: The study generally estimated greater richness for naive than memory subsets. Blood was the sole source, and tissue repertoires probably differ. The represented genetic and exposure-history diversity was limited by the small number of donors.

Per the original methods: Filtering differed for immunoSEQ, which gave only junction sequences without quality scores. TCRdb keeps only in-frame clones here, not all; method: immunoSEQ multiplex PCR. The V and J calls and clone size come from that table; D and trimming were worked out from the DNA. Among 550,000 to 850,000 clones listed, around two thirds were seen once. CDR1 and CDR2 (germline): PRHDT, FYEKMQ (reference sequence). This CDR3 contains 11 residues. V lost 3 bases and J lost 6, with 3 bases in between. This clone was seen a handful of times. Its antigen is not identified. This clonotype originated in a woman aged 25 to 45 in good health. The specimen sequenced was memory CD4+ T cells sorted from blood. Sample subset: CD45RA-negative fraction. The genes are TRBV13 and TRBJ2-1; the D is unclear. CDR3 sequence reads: CASSLSNEQFF. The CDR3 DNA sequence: TGTGCCAGCAGCTTGAGCAATGAGCAGTTCTTC. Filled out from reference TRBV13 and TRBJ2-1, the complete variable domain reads AAGVIQSPRHLIKEKRETATLKCYPIPRHDTVYWYQQGPGQDPQFLISFYEKMQSDKGSIPDRFSAQQFSDYHSELNMSSLELGDSALYFCASSLSNEQFFGPGTRLTVL.